These 27 T cell receptor beta chains were sequenced from one sample in a study of shared clonotypes between healthy human individuals. Data came from immunoSEQ multiplex PCR; TCRdb stores just in-frame clones and leaves some out. The sample has around 2,000,000 clones, around 95% seen once; the top ten hold roughly 0.13%. Sequenced input: naive CD4+ T cells sorted from blood. Subset defined: CD45RA+ positively selected. The origin of the receptors is a man younger than 30 in good health.

The chain combines TRBV14 with TRBJ2-7; a weak D match, TRBD2 (6 bases). Germline lookup yields CDR1 SGHDN and CDR2 FVKESK. The CDR3 contains 12 residues. With 4 bases removed from V and 4 bases from J, the gap between germline ends came to 8 bases. The CDR3 spells CASSPAGYEQYF. The CDR3 region has the DNA TGTGCCAGCAGCCCGGCGGGGTACGAGCAGTACTTC.

Notes on this clone: The same CDR3 is also encoded by other DNA sequences in this sample. CDR3 sequence reads: CASSSGLAGSTDTQYF. The CDR3 coding sequence is TGCGCCAGCAGCTCGGGACTAGCGGGGAGCACAGATACGCAGTATTTT. This chain connects TRBV5-1 to TRBJ2-3, with 13 positions matching TRBD2. J gave up 0 bases and V 3 bases, and 1 base lay outside the gene matches. The CDR3 contains 16 residues. CDR1 is SGHRS, CDR2 YFSETQ, per germline.

The chain has TRBV19 and TRBJ2-3; D is unclear. The CDR3 spans 14 residues. V was pared by 7 bases and J by 0 bases, with 11 bases between. Germline V gene data show CDR1 as LNHDA and CDR2 as SQIVND (reference sequence). The CDR3 DNA reads TGTGCCAGTACCCCACAAGGGAGCACAGATACGCAGTATTTT. As protein: CASTPQGSTDTQYF. Variable domain in full (rest from reference TRBV19 and TRBJ2-3): DGGITQSPKYLFRKEGQNVTLSCEQNLNHDAMYWYRQDPGQGLRLIYYSQIVNDFQKGDIAEGYSVSREKKESFPLTVTSAQKNPTAFYLCASTPQGSTDTQYFGPGTRLTVL.

Concerning this clone: Other nucleotide sequences in the sample specify the same CDR3. The rearrangement links TRBV30 to TRBJ1-5; D is undetermined. The germline V gene has CDR1 GTSNPN and CDR2 SVGIG (reference sequence). With 0 bases removed from V and 3 bases from J, the gap between germline ends came to 6 bases. The CDR3 has 13 residues. The CDR3 protein is CAWSVTPNQPQHF. Written as DNA, the CDR3 is TGTGCCTGGAGTGTAACTCCCAATCAGCCCCAGCATTTT.

The chain links TRBV11-2 to TRBJ2-2, with 8 bases identical to TRBD2. The CDR3 consists of 16 residues. Germline loops: CDR1 SGHAT, CDR2 FQNNGV. V shed 3 bases and J 7 bases; nucleotides not matched to a gene: 10. CDR3 DNA: TGTGCCAGCAGCTTGGCGGGAGGCCGCGGGGTCGGGGAGCTGTTTTTT. Encoded protein: CASSLAGGRGVGELFF.

The rearrangement links TRBV18 to TRBJ2-1, with 10 bases lining up with TRBD2. This CDR3 contains 14 residues. The germline gives CDR1 KGHSH, CDR2 LQKENI. V was pared by 3 bases and J by 13 bases, with 9 bases of the junction left unmatched. The CDR3 loop is CASSPPGLADLQFF. Here the CDR3 DNA reads TGTGCCAGCTCACCTCCCGGACTAGCGGACCTCCAGTTCTTC.

This clone appeared many times. The chain uses TRBV30 and TRBJ1-4; D unclear. V dropped 2 bases and J dropped 8 bases, with 12 bases sitting between them. This CDR3 has 13 amino acids. The germline V gene encodes CDR1 GTSNPN and CDR2 SVGIG (reference sequence). In DNA, the CDR3 is TGTGCCTGGAGTAGGGAATCGGGGGAAAAACTGTTTTTT. It yields the protein CAWSRESGEKLFF.

V is TRBV7-2 and J is TRBJ2-3; D perhaps matches TRBD2 (6 bases). This CDR3 comprises 15 residues. Trimming took 5 bases from V and 6 from J, leaving 18 bases between them. Per germline, CDR1 SGHTA and CDR2 FQGNSA. The CDR3 spells CASSPTRRGADTQYF. CDR3 bases: TGTGCCAGCAGCCCGACTAGACGTGGGGCGGATACGCAGTATTTT.

V is TRBV29-1 and J is TRBJ2-7; 8 bases line up with TRBD1. The CDR3 contains 12 residues. Germline trimming cut 4 bases from V and 2 bases from J; bases unmatched to any gene: 1. CDR1 is SQVTM and CDR2 is ANQGSEA in the germline V gene. This CDR3 is CSVVRGPYEQYF. The CDR3 coding sequence is TGCAGCGTTGTCAGGGGGCCCTACGAGCAGTACTTC.

This CDR3 reads CAISESRGNYGYTF. DNA for the CDR3: TGTGCCATCAGTGAATCCCGGGGGAACTATGGCTACACCTTC. The chain uses TRBV10-3 and TRBJ1-2; possibly TRBD1 for D (5 bases). Trimming pared 3 bases from V and 2 bases from J, leaving 10 bases between. This CDR3 contains 14 residues. CDR1 and CDR2 from the germline V gene are ENHRY and SYGVKD.

The chain uses TRBV5-4 and TRBJ2-2, with 9 bases aligning to TRBD1. The trim removed 1 base at V and 6 bases at J, leaving 7 bases unmatched. Germline CDR1 and CDR2: SGHNT and YYREEE (reference sequence). The CDR3 spans 16 residues. CDR3 amino acids: CASSLLGDRAPGELFF. CDR3 in DNA: TGTGCCAGCAGCTTGTTAGGGGACAGGGCCCCCGGGGAGCTGTTTTTT.

The chain couples TRBV11-2 to TRBJ2-1; D tentatively reads TRBD1 or TRBD2 (6 bases each). Germline assignment: CDR1 SGHAT and CDR2 FQNNGV. Trimming cost V 4 bases and J 0 bases, with 16 bases left between them. CDR3 length: 17 residues. CDR3 nucleotides: TGTGCCAGCAGCTCGGGGTCGGGGGCGAGCTCCTACAATGAGCAGTTCTTC. Translated, it gives CASSSGSGASSYNEQFF. Supplemented by reference TRBV11-2 and TRBJ2-1, the full variable domain reads EAGVAQSPRYKIIEKRQSVAFWCNPISGHATLYWYQQILGQGPKLLIQFQNNGVVDDSQLPKDRFSAERLKGVDSTLKIQPAKLEDSAVYLCASSSGSGASSYNEQFFGPGTRLTVL.

With regard to this clone: A much larger clone sits a single nucleotide away, making a read error possible. This chain connects TRBV28 to TRBJ2-7; a possible D gene is TRBD1 (6 bases). The CDR3 consists of 12 residues. Germline-derived CDR1 and CDR2 are MDHEN and SYDVKM. The V gene lost 5 bases and the J gene lost 3 bases, with 8 bases spanning the gap. This CDR3 is CASSKQGYEQYF. As DNA, the CDR3 is TGTGCCAGCAGTAAACAGGGCTACGAGCAGTACTTC. Complete variable domain (other parts from reference TRBV28 and TRBJ2-7): DVKVTQSSRYLVKRTGEKVFLECVQDMDHENMFWYRQDPGLGLRLIYFSYDVKMKEKGDIPEGYSVSREKKERFSLILESASTNQTSMYLCASSKQGYEQYFGPGTRLTVT.

The chain recombines TRBV4-3 with TRBJ1-3; TRBD1 matches at 7 bases. Unmatched junction bases numbered 6, after V lost 0 bases and J lost 1 base. CDR1 and CDR2 from the germline V gene are LGHNA and YSLEER. CDR3 length: 17 residues. CDR3 in amino acids: CASSQDATGRSGNTIYF. CDR3 nucleotide sequence: TGCGCCAGCAGCCAAGATGCGACAGGGCGGTCTGGAAACACCATATATTTT.

As regards this clone: The identical CDR3 is also encoded by other nucleotide sequences in the sample. The V gene is TRBV9, the J gene TRBJ2-5; 11 positions match TRBD2. CDR1 and CDR2 (germline): SGDLS, YYNGEE. CDR3 size: 14 residues. V gave up 3 bases and J gave up 3 bases; unmatched junction bases: 1. CDR3 in DNA: TGTGCCAGCAGCGGGGGACTAGCGGAAGAGACCCAGTACTTC. It codes for CASSGGLAEETQYF.

The CDR3 loop is CATSREVSLSSGNTIYF. CDR3 nucleotide sequence: TGTGCCACCAGCAGAGAAGTTAGCTTATCCTCTGGAAACACCATATATTTT. The chain has TRBV15 and TRBJ1-3, with D hard to call. The CDR3 runs to 17 residues. CDR1 and CDR2 (germline): LNHNV, YYDKDF (reference sequence). V shed 0 bases and J shed 0 bases, with 12 bases lying between them.

The rearrangement joins TRBV2 to TRBJ1-2, with 8 positions matching TRBD1. Germline V lookup: CDR1 SNHLY, CDR2 FYNNEI. V was pared by 5 bases and J by 7 bases, with 9 bases of the junction left unmatched. The CDR3 runs 14 residues. This CDR3 reads CASSPPGQGVGYTF. The CDR3 region has the DNA TGTGCCAGCAGTCCCCCAGGACAGGGAGTTGGCTACACCTTC.

The chain couples TRBV19 to TRBJ1-1; possibly TRBD1 for D (5 bases). This CDR3 has 14 amino acids. Per the germline V gene, CDR1 is LNHDA and CDR2 is SQIVND (reference sequence). Trimming took 10 bases from V and 1 from J, leaving 16 bases between them. The CDR3 region has the DNA TGTGCCACCCAAGGTAGGGGCGAGAACACTGAAGCTTTCTTT. Its protein product is CATQGRGENTEAFF.

As concerns this clone: The sample carries other DNA sequences with the same CDR3. The chain is built from TRBV10-3 and TRBJ1-1; D call uncertain. V was shortened by 4 bases and J by 0 bases, with 3 bases between the two germline ends. This CDR3 is 12 amino acids long. Per the germline V gene, CDR1 is ENHRY and CDR2 is SYGVKD. CDR3 bases: TGTGCCATCAGTGGAATGAACACTGAAGCTTTCTTT. Encoded protein: CAISGMNTEAFF.

The genes are TRBV30 and TRBJ2-2, with D possibly matching TRBD1 (6 bases). The CDR3 runs 17 residues. V was pared by 1 base and J by 4 bases, with 19 bases between. Germline V gives CDR1 GTSNPN, CDR2 SVGIG (reference sequence). The CDR3 region is CAWSARGNLGGTGELFF. The DNA of the CDR3 is TGTGCCTGGAGTGCCCGAGGGAACCTAGGGGGCACCGGGGAGCTGTTTTTT.

The rearrangement links TRBV11-3 to TRBJ2-1; D unresolved. Looked up from germline, CDR1 is SGHNT and CDR2 is YENEEA. Trimming stripped 1 base from V and 5 bases from J, with 12 bases between. The CDR3 length is 15 residues. Written as DNA, the CDR3 is TGTGCCAGCAGCTTAGGGGGTGGGTACCACAATGAGCAGTTCTTC. Translated: CASSLGGGYHNEQFF.

The rearrangement links TRBV6-1 to TRBJ1-2; D remains ambiguous. V dropped 5 bases and J dropped 7 bases, with 14 bases sitting between them. Germline V gives CDR1 MNHNS, CDR2 SASEGT. This CDR3 spans 13 amino acids. CDR3 protein: CASSTSGLIGYTF. For the CDR3, the DNA is TGTGCCAGCAGTACCTCTGGGCTTATTGGCTACACCTTC.

On this clone: This specimen includes other DNA sequences encoding the same CDR3. The chain is built from TRBV5-1 and TRBJ2-5; 13 bases agree with TRBD2. The V and J ends lost 4 bases and 5 bases, in that order; junction bases with no gene match: 8. The CDR3 runs 16 residues. The germline CDR1 and CDR2 sequences are SGHRS and YFSETQ. The CDR3 here is CASSQRTSGSGETQYF. The CDR3 DNA reads as TGCGCCAGCAGCCAGCGGACTAGCGGGAGTGGTGAGACCCAGTACTTC.

For the CDR3, the DNA is TGTGCCAGCTCGTTCGGGTCCTACAATGAGCAGTTCTTC. Its protein product is CASSFGSYNEQFF. V is TRBV2 and J is TRBJ2-1; no clear D. This CDR3 is 13 amino acids long. Trimming left V 8 bases short and J 1 base short, with 9 bases between. CDR1 and CDR2 from the germline V gene are SNHLY and FYNNEI.

The V gene is TRBV27, the J gene TRBJ1-2; D is undetermined. Trimming removed 6 bases from V and 7 bases from J, with 12 bases in between. Looked up from germline, CDR1 is MNHEY and CDR2 is SMNVEV (reference sequence). The CDR3 extends over 12 amino acids. CDR3 in amino acids: CASSPPGGGYTF. In DNA form, the CDR3 reads TGTGCCAGCAGCCCCCCAGGCGGTGGCTACACCTTC.

The chain is built from TRBV5-1 and TRBJ2-7; the match to TRBD1 covers 11 bases. The ends lost 0 bases at V and 6 bases at J; junction bases unmatched: 5. The CDR3 sequence is 15 residues long. Germline V gene sequence: CDR1 SGHRS, CDR2 YFSETQ. This CDR3 is CASSLDTGTGGEQYF. CDR3 bases: TGCGCCAGCAGCTTGGATACCGGGACAGGGGGCGAGCAGTACTTC.

The J gene is TRBJ2-3, the V gene TRBV29-1; 8 bases fit TRBD1. CDR3 length equals 14 residues. V lost 4 bases and J lost 5; bases outside the gene matches: 8. Germline V lookup: CDR1 SQVTM, CDR2 ANQGSEA. The CDR3 sequence: CSVVNRGYIDTQYF. DNA for the CDR3: TGCAGCGTTGTAAACAGGGGGTACATAGATACGCAGTATTTT.